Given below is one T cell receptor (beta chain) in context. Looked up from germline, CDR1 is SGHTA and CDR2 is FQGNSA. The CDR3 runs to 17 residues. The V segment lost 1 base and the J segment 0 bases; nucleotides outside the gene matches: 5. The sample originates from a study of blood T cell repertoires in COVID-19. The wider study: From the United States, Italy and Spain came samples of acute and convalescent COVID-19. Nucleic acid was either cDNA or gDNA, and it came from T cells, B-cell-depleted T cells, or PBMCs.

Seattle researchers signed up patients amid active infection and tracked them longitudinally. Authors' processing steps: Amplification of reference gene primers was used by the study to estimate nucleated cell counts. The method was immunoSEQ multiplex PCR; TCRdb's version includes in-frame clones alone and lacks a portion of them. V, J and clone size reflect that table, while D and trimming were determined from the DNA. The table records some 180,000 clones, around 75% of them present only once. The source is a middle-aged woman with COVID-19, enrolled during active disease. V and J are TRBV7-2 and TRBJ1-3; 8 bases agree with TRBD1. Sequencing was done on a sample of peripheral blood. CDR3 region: CASSLGGTGSSGNTIYF. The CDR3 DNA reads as TGTGCCAGCAGCTTAGGGGGGACAGGATCCTCTGGAAACACCATATATTTT.